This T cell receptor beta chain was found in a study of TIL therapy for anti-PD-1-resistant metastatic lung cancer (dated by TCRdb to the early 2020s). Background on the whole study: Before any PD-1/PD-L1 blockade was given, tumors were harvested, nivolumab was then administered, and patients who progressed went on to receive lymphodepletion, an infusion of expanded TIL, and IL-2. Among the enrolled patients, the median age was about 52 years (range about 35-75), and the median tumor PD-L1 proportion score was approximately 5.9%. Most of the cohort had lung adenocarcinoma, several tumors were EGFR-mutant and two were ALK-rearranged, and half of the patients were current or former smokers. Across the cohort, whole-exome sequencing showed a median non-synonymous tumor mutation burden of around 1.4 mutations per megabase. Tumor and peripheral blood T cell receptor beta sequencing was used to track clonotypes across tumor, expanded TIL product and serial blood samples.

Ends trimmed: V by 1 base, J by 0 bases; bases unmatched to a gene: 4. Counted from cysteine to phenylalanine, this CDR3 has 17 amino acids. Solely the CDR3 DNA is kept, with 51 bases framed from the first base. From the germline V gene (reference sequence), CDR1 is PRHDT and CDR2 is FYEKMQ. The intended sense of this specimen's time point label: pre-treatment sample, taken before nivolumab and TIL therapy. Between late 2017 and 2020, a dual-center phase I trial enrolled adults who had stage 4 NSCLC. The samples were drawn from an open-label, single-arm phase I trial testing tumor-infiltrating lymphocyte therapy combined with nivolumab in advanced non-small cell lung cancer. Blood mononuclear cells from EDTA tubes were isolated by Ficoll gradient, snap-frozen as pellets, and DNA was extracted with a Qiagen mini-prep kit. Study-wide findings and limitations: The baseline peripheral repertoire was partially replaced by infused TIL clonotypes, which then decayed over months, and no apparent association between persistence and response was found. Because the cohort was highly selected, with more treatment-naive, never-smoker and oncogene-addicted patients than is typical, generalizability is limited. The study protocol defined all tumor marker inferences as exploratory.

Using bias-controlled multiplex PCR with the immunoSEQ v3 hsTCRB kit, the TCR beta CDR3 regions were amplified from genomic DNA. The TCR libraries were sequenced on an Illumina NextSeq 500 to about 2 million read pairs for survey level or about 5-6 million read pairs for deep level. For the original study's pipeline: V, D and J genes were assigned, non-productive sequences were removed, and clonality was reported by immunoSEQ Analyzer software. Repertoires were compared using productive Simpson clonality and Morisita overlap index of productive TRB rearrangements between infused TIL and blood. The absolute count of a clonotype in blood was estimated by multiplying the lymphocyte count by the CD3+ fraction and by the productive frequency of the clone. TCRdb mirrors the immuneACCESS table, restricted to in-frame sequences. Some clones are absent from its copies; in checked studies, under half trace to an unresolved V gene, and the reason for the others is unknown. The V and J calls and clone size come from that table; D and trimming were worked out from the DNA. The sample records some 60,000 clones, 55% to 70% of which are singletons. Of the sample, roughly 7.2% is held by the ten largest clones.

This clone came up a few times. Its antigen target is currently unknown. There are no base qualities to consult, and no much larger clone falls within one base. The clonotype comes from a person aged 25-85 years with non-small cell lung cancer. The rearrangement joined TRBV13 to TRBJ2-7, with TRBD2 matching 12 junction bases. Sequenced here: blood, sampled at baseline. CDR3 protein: CASSLARTSGDSYEQYF. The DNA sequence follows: TGTGCCAGCAGCTTAGCCCGGACTAGCGGGGACTCCTACGAGCAGTACTTC.